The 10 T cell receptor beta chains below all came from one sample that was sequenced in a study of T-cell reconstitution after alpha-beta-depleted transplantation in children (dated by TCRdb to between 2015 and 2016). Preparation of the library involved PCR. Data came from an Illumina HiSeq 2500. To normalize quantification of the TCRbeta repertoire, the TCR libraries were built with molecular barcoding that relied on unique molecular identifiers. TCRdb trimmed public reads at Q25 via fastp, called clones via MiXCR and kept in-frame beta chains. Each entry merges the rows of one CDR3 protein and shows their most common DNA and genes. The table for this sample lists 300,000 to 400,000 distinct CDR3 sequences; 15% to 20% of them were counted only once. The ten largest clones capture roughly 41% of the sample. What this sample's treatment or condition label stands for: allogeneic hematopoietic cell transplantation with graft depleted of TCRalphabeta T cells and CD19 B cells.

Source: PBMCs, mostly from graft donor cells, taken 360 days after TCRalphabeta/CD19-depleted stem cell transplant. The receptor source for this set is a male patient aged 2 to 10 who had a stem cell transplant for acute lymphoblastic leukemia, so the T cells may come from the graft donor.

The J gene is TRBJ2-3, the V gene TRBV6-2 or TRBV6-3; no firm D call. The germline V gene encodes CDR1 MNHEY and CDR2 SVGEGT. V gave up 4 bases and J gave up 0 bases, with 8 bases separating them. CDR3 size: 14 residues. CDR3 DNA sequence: TGTGCCAGCAGTTGGACGACGAGCACAGATACGCAGTATTTT. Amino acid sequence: CASSWTTSTDTQYF.

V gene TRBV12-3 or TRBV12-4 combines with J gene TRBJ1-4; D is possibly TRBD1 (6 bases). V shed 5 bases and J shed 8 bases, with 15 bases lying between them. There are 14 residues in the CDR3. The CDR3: CASSVRGRREKLFF. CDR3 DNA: TGTGCCAGCAGTGTCAGGGGTCGTCGCGAAAAACTGTTTTTT.

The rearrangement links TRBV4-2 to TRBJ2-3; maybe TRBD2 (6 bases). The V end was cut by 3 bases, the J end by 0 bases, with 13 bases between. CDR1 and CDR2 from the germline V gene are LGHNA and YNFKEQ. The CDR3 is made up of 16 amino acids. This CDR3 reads CASSQATGTSTDTQYF. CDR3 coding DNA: TGTGCCAGCAGCCAGGCGACCGGGACTAGCACAGATACGCAGTATTTT.

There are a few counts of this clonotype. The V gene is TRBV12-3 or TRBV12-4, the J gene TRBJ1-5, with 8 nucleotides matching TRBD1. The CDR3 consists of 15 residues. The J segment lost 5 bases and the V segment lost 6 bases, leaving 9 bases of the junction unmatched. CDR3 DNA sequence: TGTGCCAGCAGCTCAACAGGGGGAGGCCATCAGCCCCAGCATTTT. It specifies CASSSTGGGHQPQHF.

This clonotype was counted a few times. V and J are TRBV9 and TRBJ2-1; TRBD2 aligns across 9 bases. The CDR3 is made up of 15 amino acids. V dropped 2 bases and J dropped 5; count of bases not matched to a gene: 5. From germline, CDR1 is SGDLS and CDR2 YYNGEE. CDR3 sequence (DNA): TGTGCCAGCAGCGTTTGGACTAGCGTGGACAATGAGCAGTTCTTC. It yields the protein CASSVWTSVDNEQFF.

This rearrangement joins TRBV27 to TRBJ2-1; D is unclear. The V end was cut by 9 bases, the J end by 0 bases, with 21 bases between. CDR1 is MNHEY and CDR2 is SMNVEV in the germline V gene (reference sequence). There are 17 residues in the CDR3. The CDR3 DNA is TGTGCCAGTAGGCCCCTTCTAGTCCTTGGCTCCTACAATGAGCAGTTCTTC. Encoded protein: CASRPLLVLGSYNEQFF.

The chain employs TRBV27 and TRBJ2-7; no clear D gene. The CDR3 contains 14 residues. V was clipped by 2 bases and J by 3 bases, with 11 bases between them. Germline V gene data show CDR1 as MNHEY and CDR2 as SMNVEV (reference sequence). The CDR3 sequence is CASSLRFGGYEQYF. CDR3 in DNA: TGTGCCAGCAGTTTAAGGTTCGGCGGCTACGAGCAGTACTTC.

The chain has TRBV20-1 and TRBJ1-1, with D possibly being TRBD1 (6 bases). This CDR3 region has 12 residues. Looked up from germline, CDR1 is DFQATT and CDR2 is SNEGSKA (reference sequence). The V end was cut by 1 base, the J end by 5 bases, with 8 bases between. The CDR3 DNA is TGCAGTGCTAGAGCAGGGGAAACTGAAGCTTTCTTT. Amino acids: CSARAGETEAFF.

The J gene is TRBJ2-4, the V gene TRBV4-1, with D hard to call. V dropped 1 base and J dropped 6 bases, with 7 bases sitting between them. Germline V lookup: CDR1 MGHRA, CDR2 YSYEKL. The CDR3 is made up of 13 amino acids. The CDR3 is CASSQGVGNIQYF. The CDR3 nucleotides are TGCGCCAGCAGCCAAGGGGTCGGAAACATTCAGTACTTC.

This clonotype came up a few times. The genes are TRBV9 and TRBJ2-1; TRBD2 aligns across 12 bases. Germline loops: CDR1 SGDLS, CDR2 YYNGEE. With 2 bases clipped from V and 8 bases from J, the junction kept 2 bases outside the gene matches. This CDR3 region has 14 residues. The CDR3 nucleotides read TGTGCCAGCAGCGTTAGACTAGCGGGAGATGAGCAGTTCTTC. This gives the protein CASSVRLAGDEQFF.